This TCR beta chain was found in a study of T cells in Graves' hyperthyroidism and ophthalmopathy. Concerning this clonotype: Its target is not known.

Study results and caveats: Model predictions of ophthalmopathy came a median about six months before onset.

Using RNA transcripts as the source, TCR beta CDR3 regions were amplified. HTBI primers were used for first-round RT-PCR of the TCR CDR3. TCRdb re-called the multiplex PCR reads with MiXCR, one entry per CDR3 protein. The sample yields roughly 500,000 distinct CDR3 sequences, 40% to 55% seen once. The CDR3 runs 14 residues. Trimming cost V 4 bases and J 4 bases, with 8 bases left between them. Germline CDR1 MNHNY, CDR2 SVGAGI (reference sequence). The sample was peripheral blood or thyroid tissue (not recorded which). The J gene is TRBJ1-6, the V gene TRBV6-6; no definite D call. This clonotype was obtained from an adult woman with Graves' disease, either hyperthyroidism or ophthalmopathy (not recorded which). CDR3 DNA: TGTGCCAGCAGTTTGAGGGCTTATAATTCACCCCTCCACTTT. Its translation is CASSLRAYNSPLHF.